A selection of T cell receptor beta chains follows, all from one sample in a study of shared clonotypes between healthy human individuals. Repertoires were generated with immunoSEQ multiplex PCR, while TCRdb's copy carries only in-frame clones and drops some. This sample carries 1.6 million or so clones, 98% to 99% of them seen once, and the ten largest clones take approximately 0.4%. Input material: naive CD4+ T cells sorted from blood. Every receptor here comes from a man aged 25 to 40 in good health. Both conserved end residues are part of each CDR3. Fields, in order: V gene, clone size, J gene, CDR3 protein. Some rows have no size entry. The others give once, few or many, or a class for an expanded clone.

>TRBV10-3|NA|TRBJ1-2
CAISEGDYGYTF
>TRBV5-4|NA|TRBJ2-7
CASSDTAWSSYEQYF
>TRBV5-4|NA|TRBJ2-5
CASSLGFQETQYF
>TRBV7-2|NA|TRBJ2-1
CASSWSSPYNEQFF
>TRBV18|NA|TRBJ1-1
CASSPLGTGDTEAFF
>TRBV6-6|NA|TRBJ2-7
CASSAPGLAGGYEQYF
>TRBV6-6|NA|TRBJ1-5
CASSYRGQINQPQHF
>TRBV10-2|NA|TRBJ2-2
CASSPSPGELFF
>TRBV6-5|NA|TRBJ1-3
CASTGQGYSGNTIYF
>TRBV7-9|NA|TRBJ2-1
CASSSRAGADGTYNEQFF
>TRBV29-1|NA|TRBJ2-7
CSVDTITSEQYF
>TRBV2|once|TRBJ2-7
CASILPGLAGYEQYF
>TRBV7-9|NA|TRBJ2-2
CASSRRLQNTGELFF
>TRBV6-5|NA|TRBJ2-7
CASSPYHEQYF
>TRBV11-2|NA|TRBJ2-7
CASSQGTVQGQYF
>TRBV7-3|NA|TRBJ2-1
CASSFTSSPDGEQFF